The rows below give T cell receptor beta chains drawn from one sample of a study of beta chain features in type 1 diabetes. The protocol was immunoSEQ multiplex PCR, while the TCRdb copy is restricted to in-frame clones and leaves out a portion. The table has tens of thousands of clones, around 48% seen once; the top ten hold under 0.9%. Sequencing was performed on central memory CD4+ T cells from blood. Receptor source: a woman between 18 and 29 years old in good health. CDR3s include the opening cysteine and the closing phenylalanine or tryptophan. The order of the fields is clone size, D gene, CDR3 length, V gene, J gene, CDR3 DNA, CDR3 protein. A D gene is named only where the DNA matches it firmly. Where a row states a size, it is once, few, many or the class of an expanded clone; other rows omit it.

abundance: .; d_gene: TRBD1; len: 14; v_gene: TRBV28; j_gene: TRBJ1-1; CDR3nt: TGTGCCAGCAGTTTCGCAGACAGGGATCCTGAAGCTTTCTTT; CDR3aa: CASSFADRDPEAFF
abundance: .; d_gene: .; len: 14; v_gene: TRBV28; j_gene: TRBJ1-1; CDR3nt: TGTGCCAGCATCCGGCAAGGGGAGGGGCGCTTAGCTTTCTTT; CDR3aa: CASIRQGEGRLAFF
abundance: .; d_gene: .; len: 15; v_gene: TRBV25-1; j_gene: TRBJ1-1; CDR3nt: TGTGCCAGCAGTGAAATACAAGGAGGGAACACTGAAGCTTTCTTT; CDR3aa: CASSEIQGGNTEAFF
abundance: .; d_gene: TRBD1; len: 13; v_gene: TRBV5-1; j_gene: TRBJ2-3; CDR3nt: TGCGCCAGGGAGACAGGGGGCACAGATACGCAGTATTTT; CDR3aa: CARETGGTDTQYF
abundance: .; d_gene: .; len: 14; v_gene: TRBV7-2; j_gene: TRBJ2-5; CDR3nt: TGTGCCAGCAGCACCCGGAACAGGGAAGAGACCCAGTACTTC; CDR3aa: CASSTRNREETQYF
abundance: .; d_gene: TRBD2; len: 16; v_gene: TRBV9; j_gene: TRBJ2-3; CDR3nt: TGTGCCAGCAGCCCACTTCCGGGACTAGCGGGGGATACGCAGTATTTT; CDR3aa: CASSPLPGLAGDTQYF
abundance: .; d_gene: .; len: 14; v_gene: TRBV5-4; j_gene: TRBJ1-3; CDR3nt: TGTGCCAGCAGCTCCGGGACAATTGGAAACACCATATATTTT; CDR3aa: CASSSGTIGNTIYF
abundance: .; d_gene: .; len: 16; v_gene: TRBV5-1; j_gene: TRBJ2-6; CDR3nt: TGCGCCAGCAGCCAGAGCCAGGCGACCGGGGCCAACGTCCTGACTTTC; CDR3aa: CASSQSQATGANVLTF
abundance: medium-sized; d_gene: TRBD2; len: 14; v_gene: TRBV6-1; j_gene: TRBJ2-1; CDR3nt: TGTGCCAGTGGAGGGGGACTAGCCTACAATGAGCAGTTCTTC; CDR3aa: CASGGGLAYNEQFF
abundance: .; d_gene: .; len: 15; v_gene: TRBV4-1; j_gene: TRBJ2-7; CDR3nt: TGCGCCAGCCAGGGCTCCTCCGGGAGTAGCTACGAGCAGTACTTC; CDR3aa: CASQGSSGSSYEQYF
abundance: .; d_gene: TRBD1; len: 13; v_gene: TRBV7-9; j_gene: TRBJ1-4; CDR3nt: TGTGCCAGCAGCTCACCTCGGGACAGGGAACTGTTTTTT; CDR3aa: CASSSPRDRELFF
abundance: .; d_gene: .; len: 17; v_gene: TRBV5-1; j_gene: TRBJ2-2; CDR3nt: TGCGCCAGCAGCGACGGCCGTGGGGGGAACAAAGCCGGGGAGCTGTTTTTT; CDR3aa: CASSDGRGGNKAGELFF
abundance: .; d_gene: .; len: 15; v_gene: TRBV10-1; j_gene: TRBJ2-1; CDR3nt: TGCGCCAGCAGTGATCCGGCGGGGAAGTACAATGAGCAGTTCTTC; CDR3aa: CASSDPAGKYNEQFF
abundance: .; d_gene: TRBD2; len: 16; v_gene: TRBV27; j_gene: TRBJ2-1; CDR3nt: TGTGCCAGCAGTTTGCGAAAACTAGCGGACAACAATGAGCAGTTCTTC; CDR3aa: CASSLRKLADNNEQFF
abundance: .; d_gene: .; len: 11; v_gene: TRBV28; j_gene: TRBJ2-7; CDR3nt: TGTGCCAGCAGCGGTCGCTACGAGCAGTACTTC; CDR3aa: CASSGRYEQYF
abundance: .; d_gene: .; len: 15; v_gene: TRBV6-1; j_gene: TRBJ1-5; CDR3nt: TGTGCCAGCAGTGACAGGGGAGTCGTCAATCAGCCCCAGCATTTT; CDR3aa: CASSDRGVVNQPQHF
abundance: few; d_gene: TRBD1; len: 15; v_gene: TRBV6-1; j_gene: TRBJ2-1; CDR3nt: TGTGCCAGCAGTACATCGACAGGGGGCTACAATGAGCAGTTCTTC; CDR3aa: CASSTSTGGYNEQFF
abundance: .; d_gene: .; len: 15; v_gene: TRBV7-2; j_gene: TRBJ2-3; CDR3nt: TGTGCCAGCAGCTTAGACGGAGGGGGCACAGATACGCAGTATTTT; CDR3aa: CASSLDGGGTDTQYF
abundance: .; d_gene: .; len: 15; v_gene: TRBV9; j_gene: TRBJ2-7; CDR3nt: TGTGCCAGCAGCGTACACAGCCCGGCCCACTACGAGCAGTACTTC; CDR3aa: CASSVHSPAHYEQYF
abundance: .; d_gene: .; len: 13; v_gene: TRBV2; j_gene: TRBJ1-2; CDR3nt: TGTGCCAGCAGTGTTCAGGTAGACTATGGCTACACCTTC; CDR3aa: CASSVQVDYGYTF
abundance: few; d_gene: .; len: 13; v_gene: TRBV6-1; j_gene: TRBJ1-1; CDR3nt: TGTGCCAGCAGCCTGAAGGGAGACACTGAAGCTTTCTTT; CDR3aa: CASSLKGDTEAFF
abundance: .; d_gene: TRBD2; len: 15; v_gene: TRBV5-1; j_gene: TRBJ2-3; CDR3nt: TGCGCCAGCAGCCGACTAGCGGGAGGCACAGATACGCAGTATTTT; CDR3aa: CASSRLAGGTDTQYF
abundance: few; d_gene: TRBD1; len: 14; v_gene: TRBV6-5; j_gene: TRBJ1-2; CDR3nt: TGTGCCAGCAGTCAAGGGGGCGCGAACTATGGCTACACCTTC; CDR3aa: CASSQGGANYGYTF
abundance: .; d_gene: TRBD1; len: 17; v_gene: TRBV18; j_gene: TRBJ2-5; CDR3nt: TGTGCCAGCAGAAGACCGGGACAGGGGTTGTTTCAAGAGACCCAGTACTTC; CDR3aa: CASRRPGQGLFQETQYF
abundance: medium-sized; d_gene: .; len: 15; v_gene: TRBV5-1; j_gene: TRBJ2-1; CDR3nt: TGCGCCAGCAGCTTGAGTCTCCAGACCTACAATGAGCAGTTCTTC; CDR3aa: CASSLSLQTYNEQFF
abundance: .; d_gene: TRBD2; len: 16; v_gene: TRBV2; j_gene: TRBJ2-7; CDR3nt: TGTGCCAGCCTCTCGGCCCTAAGCGGGATTCCCAACGAGCAGTACTTC; CDR3aa: CASLSALSGIPNEQYF
abundance: .; d_gene: .; len: 17; v_gene: TRBV19; j_gene: TRBJ2-6; CDR3nt: TGTGCCAGTAGTATATCGCGGGGAGCGAGGGGGGCCAACGTCCTGACTTTC; CDR3aa: CASSISRGARGANVLTF
abundance: few; d_gene: .; len: 16; v_gene: TRBV4-2; j_gene: TRBJ2-2; CDR3nt: TGTGCCAGCAGCCAAGATCAACGGGAGTGGGGCGGGGAGCTGTTTTTT; CDR3aa: CASSQDQREWGGELFF
abundance: few; d_gene: TRBD2; len: 15; v_gene: TRBV7-9; j_gene: TRBJ2-1; CDR3nt: TGTGCCAGCAGCTTAGGAGCGGGGGGGAGCAATGAGCAGTTCTTC; CDR3aa: CASSLGAGGSNEQFF
abundance: .; d_gene: TRBD1; len: 14; v_gene: TRBV27; j_gene: TRBJ1-2; CDR3nt: TGTGCCAGCAGTTTTAGGGACAGAGACTATGGCTACACCTTC; CDR3aa: CASSFRDRDYGYTF
abundance: .; d_gene: .; len: 15; v_gene: TRBV5-4; j_gene: TRBJ2-3; CDR3nt: TGTGCCAGCAGGACCGGGACTCATCTGACAGATACGCAGTATTTT; CDR3aa: CASRTGTHLTDTQYF
abundance: .; d_gene: TRBD1; len: 13; v_gene: TRBV29-1; j_gene: TRBJ1-1; CDR3nt: TGCAGCGTTGTGGGACAGCTGAACACTGAAGTTTTCTTT; CDR3aa: CSVVGQLNTEVFF
abundance: .; d_gene: TRBD1; len: 14; v_gene: TRBV5-1; j_gene: TRBJ2-7; CDR3nt: TGCGCCAGCAGCTTCCCAACAGGGGGCTACGAGCAGTACTTC; CDR3aa: CASSFPTGGYEQYF
abundance: .; d_gene: .; len: 14; v_gene: TRBV5-1; j_gene: TRBJ2-1; CDR3nt: TGCGCCAGCAGCTTGGCCCCAGGGGAGAATGAGCAGTTCTTC; CDR3aa: CASSLAPGENEQFF
abundance: .; d_gene: .; len: 12; v_gene: TRBV5-1; j_gene: TRBJ1-2; CDR3nt: TGCGCCAGCAGCACCTCCGGGGTTGGCTACACCTTC; CDR3aa: CASSTSGVGYTF
abundance: few; d_gene: TRBD2; len: 16; v_gene: TRBV14; j_gene: TRBJ2-1; CDR3nt: TGTGCCAGCAGCCAACTCGCAGCGGGAGGGGTCCGTGAGCAGTTCTTC; CDR3aa: CASSQLAAGGVREQFF
abundance: few; d_gene: TRBD1; len: 15; v_gene: TRBV27; j_gene: TRBJ1-1; CDR3nt: TGTGCCAGCAGTTTATATGTGACAGGGGGCCGCGAAGCTTTCTTT; CDR3aa: CASSLYVTGGREAFF
abundance: .; d_gene: .; len: 16; v_gene: TRBV4-2; j_gene: TRBJ1-6; CDR3nt: TGTGCCAGCAGCCAAGAATGGGGGACTGGTAATTCACCCCTCCACTTT; CDR3aa: CASSQEWGTGNSPLHF
abundance: .; d_gene: .; len: 17; v_gene: TRBV7-6; j_gene: TRBJ2-4; CDR3nt: TGTGCCAGCAGCTCCCCCCTGGGGGGGGCTGACAAAAACATTCAGTACTTC; CDR3aa: CASSSPLGGADKNIQYF
abundance: .; d_gene: .; len: 17; v_gene: TRBV5-4; j_gene: TRBJ1-3; CDR3nt: TGTGCCAGCAGCCCAGGGACTCTCGTGGGGTCTGGAAACACCATATATTTT; CDR3aa: CASSPGTLVGSGNTIYF
abundance: .; d_gene: TRBD1; len: 16; v_gene: TRBV27; j_gene: TRBJ2-7; CDR3nt: TGTGCCAGCAGTTTATCCGGCAGGGGGACAACCTACGAGCAGTACTTC; CDR3aa: CASSLSGRGTTYEQYF
abundance: .; d_gene: TRBD1; len: 15; v_gene: TRBV6-4; j_gene: TRBJ1-2; CDR3nt: TGTGCCAGCAGTGACTCGAACAGGGGGTTTGATGGCTACACCTTC; CDR3aa: CASSDSNRGFDGYTF
abundance: .; d_gene: TRBD1; len: 15; v_gene: TRBV2; j_gene: TRBJ1-5; CDR3nt: TGTGCCAGCAGCGTCGGACAGGGCGGGGGTCAGCCCCAGCATTTT; CDR3aa: CASSVGQGGGQPQHF
abundance: few; d_gene: TRBD1; len: 14; v_gene: TRBV5-4; j_gene: TRBJ1-2; CDR3nt: TGTGCCAGCAGCCTTGGTCGGGACAGCTATGGCTACACCTTC; CDR3aa: CASSLGRDSYGYTF
abundance: .; d_gene: .; len: 15; v_gene: TRBV30; j_gene: TRBJ2-2; CDR3nt: TGTGCCTGGACGATTTACGGGGATAACACCGGGGAGCTGTTTTTT; CDR3aa: CAWTIYGDNTGELFF
abundance: few; d_gene: TRBD1; len: 14; v_gene: TRBV2; j_gene: TRBJ1-1; CDR3nt: TGTGCCAGCAGTCTACAGGGGGCGAACACTGAAGCTTTCTTT; CDR3aa: CASSLQGANTEAFF
abundance: .; d_gene: .; len: 13; v_gene: TRBV2; j_gene: TRBJ1-2; CDR3nt: TGTGCCAGCAAGTACGGGATGGAGGGGGGCTACACCTTC; CDR3aa: CASKYGMEGGYTF